The 8 T cell receptor beta chains in this list originate from one sample, sequenced in a study of blood T cell repertoires in COVID-19. The assay was immunoSEQ multiplex PCR, and TCRdb's table has in-frame clones only and misses some. Here the sample spans about 67,000 clones, roughly 90% being singletons. The sequencing sample was made of peripheral blood. These TCRs come from a man aged 50 to 60 with active COVID-19.

This rearrangement joins TRBV4-1 to TRBJ2-7, with TRBD2 matching 9 bases. The CDR3 is made up of 14 amino acids. Germline CDR1 is MGHRA and CDR2 is YSYEKL. Trimming took 3 bases from V and 9 from J; bases not matched to a gene: 9. The CDR3 nucleotides read TGCGCCAGCAGCCAGACCGGGACTAGCTACTGGCAGTACTTC. Encoded protein: CASSQTGTSYWQYF.

The genes are TRBV3-1 (or the pseudogene TRBV3-2) and TRBJ1-1; tentatively, D is TRBD1 (5 bases). The germline CDR1 and CDR2 sequences are LGHDT and YNNKEL (reference sequence). Trimming shortened V by 0 bases and J by 1 base, and 9 bases separated the two germline ends. This CDR3 comprises 15 residues. CDR3 DNA sequence: TGTGCCAGCAGCCAAGAACATCAGGGGAACACTGAAGCTTTCTTT. This sequence encodes CASSQEHQGNTEAFF.

V and J are TRBV19 and TRBJ2-2, with 8 bases that match TRBD2. Germline trimming cut 1 base from V and 5 bases from J; bases unmatched to any gene: 9. Germline CDR1 reads LNHDA; CDR2 reads SQIVND (reference sequence). The CDR3 is made up of 17 amino acids. DNA of the CDR3: TGTGCCAGTAGTATAGGACTAGCGAGGTGGAAGACCGGGGAGCTGTTTTTT. Amino acids: CASSIGLARWKTGELFF.

The chain recombines TRBV2 with TRBJ2-7; maybe TRBD2 (5 bases). Germline V gene data show CDR1 as SNHLY and CDR2 as FYNNEI. V gave up 8 bases and J gave up 5 bases, with 10 bases separating them. This CDR3 region has 11 residues. CDR3 nucleotide sequence: TGTGCCAGCGCGGGTCGGGACGAGCAGTACTTC. This translates into CASAGRDEQYF.

The CDR3 is CASSRQVLIPQHF. As DNA, the CDR3 is TGTGCCAGTAGTAGACAGGTCCTAATTCCCCAGCATTTT. V is TRBV19 and J is TRBJ1-5; D is perhaps TRBD1 (6 bases). CDR1 LNHDA and CDR2 SQIVND come from the germline V gene (reference sequence). Trimming shortened V by 4 bases and J by 10 bases, and 14 bases separated the two germline ends. The CDR3 consists of 13 residues.

The chain couples TRBV30 to TRBJ1-4; D might be TRBD1 (6 bases). Germline CDR1 and CDR2: GTSNPN and SVGIG (reference sequence). Trimming shortened V by 0 bases and J by 0 bases, and 8 bases separated the two germline ends. The CDR3 is 15 amino acids. The CDR3 DNA is TGTGCCTGGAGTGTGAAGGGGGCAACTAATGAAAAACTGTTTTTT. Amino acids: CAWSVKGATNEKLFF.

This clone was observed a few times. The V and J genes are TRBV4-2 and TRBJ1-5; unclear D gene. V lost 6 bases and J 2 bases, leaving 5 bases between the germline ends. This CDR3 region has 12 residues. The germline gives CDR1 LGHNA, CDR2 YNFKEQ. CDR3 in DNA: TGTGCCAGCAGGATAGGCAATCAGCCCCAGCATTTT. It codes for CASRIGNQPQHF.

The chain employs TRBV28 and TRBJ2-1, with D possibly being TRBD2 (5 bases). V shed 7 bases and J shed 7 bases, with 11 bases lying between them. Germline lookup yields CDR1 MDHEN and CDR2 SYDVKM. There are 12 residues in the CDR3. The CDR3 reads CASNGGSNEQFF. DNA for the CDR3: TGTGCCAGCAATGGAGGATCGAATGAGCAGTTCTTC.